The next 12 T cell receptor beta chains were all read from a single sample in a study of cytomegalovirus exposure and HLA in healthy donors. Primers for the PCR totalled 60 Vbeta and 13 Jbeta. Assay: immunoSEQ multiplex PCR; the TCRdb copy retains only in-frame clones and omits some. The listing contains some 150,000 clones. The sample taken for sequencing was PBMCs. All receptors derive from a woman aged 18 to 35 in good health and CMV-seronegative.

The J gene is TRBJ1-1, the V gene TRBV7-3; D is unresolved. The CDR3 spans 14 residues. V shed 4 bases and J shed 0 bases, with 9 bases lying between them. CDR1 and CDR2 from the germline V gene are SGHTA and FQGTGA. In DNA, the CDR3 is TGTGCCAGCAGCTCATCTACCATGAACACTGAAGCTTTCTTT. The encoded protein is CASSSSTMNTEAFF.

This sequence joins TRBV5-4 and TRBJ2-5; possible D gene TRBD2, 6 bases. There are 14 residues in the CDR3. CDR1 is SGHNT and CDR2 is YYREEE in the germline V gene (reference sequence). With 2 bases removed from V and 3 bases from J, the gap between germline ends came to 11 bases. The chain's CDR3 is CASSFGTGKETQYF. The CDR3 coding sequence is TGTGCCAGCAGCTTCGGGACTGGAAAAGAGACCCAGTACTTC.

V is TRBV19 and J is TRBJ2-3, with 9 bases that match TRBD1. Germline V gene sequence: CDR1 LNHDA, CDR2 SQIVND (reference sequence). Losses at the gene ends were 6 bases for V and 5 bases for J; bases not matched to a gene: 9. The CDR3 sequence is 15 residues long. The DNA for the CDR3 is TGTGCCAGTAGGGGAAACAGGGGGCAAAGAGATACGCAGTATTTT. Its translation: CASRGNRGQRDTQYF.

The chain is built from TRBV27 and TRBJ1-5; D is possibly TRBD1 (5 bases). Looked up from germline, CDR1 is MNHEY and CDR2 is SMNVEV (reference sequence). The CDR3 length is 15 residues. V lost 5 bases, J lost 6 bases, and 17 bases lay in between. The CDR3 spells CASSPPGESRQPQHF. The CDR3, as DNA: TGTGCCAGCAGTCCCCCGGGGGAATCCCGTCAGCCCCAGCATTTT.

The chain joins TRBV6-5 to TRBJ2-5; the match to TRBD2 covers 11 bases. V dropped 4 bases and J dropped 11; count of bases not matched to a gene: 3. This CDR3 has 12 residues. CDR1 and CDR2 (germline): MNHEY, SVGAGI. The CDR3 nucleotides are TGTGCCAGCAGTTTGACTAGCGGGAAGCAGTACTTC. Translating gives CASSLTSGKQYF.

The chain carries TRBV6-6 and TRBJ2-2; 7 bases are a match to TRBD2. With 2 bases clipped from V and 6 bases from J, the junction kept 3 bases outside the gene matches. Germline CDR1 reads MNHNY; CDR2 reads SVGAGI (reference sequence). This CDR3 is built from 14 residues. The chain's CDR3 is CASSYAGEAGELFF. The CDR3 DNA sequence: TGTGCCAGCAGTTACGCGGGAGAGGCCGGGGAGCTGTTTTTT.

The V and J genes are TRBV6-1 and TRBJ2-1; no clear D gene. The CDR3 covers 11 residues. Germline CDR1 is MNHNS and CDR2 is SASEGT. Deletions cut 7 bases from V and 5 bases from J, with 6 bases between. The CDR3 nucleotides read TGTGCCAGCACCTTCCACAATGAGCAGTTCTTC. Translation: CASTFHNEQFF.

This chain uses TRBV19 with TRBJ1-2; D ambiguous. CDR1 is LNHDA, CDR2 SQIVND, per germline (reference sequence). The CDR3 loop spans 12 amino acids. Trimming removed 5 bases from V and 8 bases from J, with 12 bases in between. CDR3 sequence: CASSPQEGGYTF. The CDR3 coding sequence is TGTGCCAGTAGTCCCCAGGAGGGCGGCTACACCTTC.

The chain has TRBV7-3 and TRBJ2-3, with TRBD2 identical over 8 bases. Germline V gives CDR1 SGHTA, CDR2 FQGTGA. V gave up 1 base and J gave up 1 base; unmatched junction bases: 4. The CDR3 spans 16 residues. In nucleotides, the CDR3 is TGTGCCAGCAGCTTAAACTCGGGAGGGGGCACAGATACGCAGTATTTT. This encodes CASSLNSGGGTDTQYF.

V gene TRBV5-1 combines with J gene TRBJ1-4; tentatively, D is TRBD1 (5 bases). The V and J ends lost 1 base and 2 bases respectively, with 15 bases between them. From germline, CDR1 is SGHRS and CDR2 YFSETQ. The CDR3 totals 17 residues. In nucleotides, the CDR3 is TGCGCCAGCAGCTTGACTCCAGGGCAGAGGACTAATGAAAAACTGTTTTTT. The encoded protein is CASSLTPGQRTNEKLFF.

This chain links TRBV10-3 with TRBJ2-5; tentatively, D is TRBD1 (6 bases). The J call is uncertain, as TRBJ2-7 better fits the DNA end. This CDR3 has 13 amino acids. Looked up from germline, CDR1 is ENHRY and CDR2 is SYGVKD. CDR3 DNA: TGTGCCATCAATTACAGGGAAAGCTACGAGCAGTACTTC. Encoded protein: CAINYRESYEQYF.

The genes are TRBV2 and TRBJ1-4; TRBD1 matches at 7 bases. This CDR3 is built from 13 residues. V lost 8 bases to trimming and J lost 8 bases; unmatched junction nucleotides: 8. CDR1 and CDR2 (germline): SNHLY, FYNNEI. The CDR3 DNA reads as TGTGCCAGCGTTTTACAGGGGACGGAAAAACTGTTTTTT. Translated, it gives CASVLQGTEKLFF.